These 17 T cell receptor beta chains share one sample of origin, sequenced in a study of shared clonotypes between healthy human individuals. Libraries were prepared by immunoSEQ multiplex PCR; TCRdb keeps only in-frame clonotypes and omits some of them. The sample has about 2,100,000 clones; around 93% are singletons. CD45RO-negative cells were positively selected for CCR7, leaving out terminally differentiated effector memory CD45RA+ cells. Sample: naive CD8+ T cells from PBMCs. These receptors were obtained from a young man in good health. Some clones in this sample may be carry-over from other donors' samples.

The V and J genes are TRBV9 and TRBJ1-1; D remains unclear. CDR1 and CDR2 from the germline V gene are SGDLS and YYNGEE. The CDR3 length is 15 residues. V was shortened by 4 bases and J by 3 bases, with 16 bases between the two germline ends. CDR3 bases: TGTGCCAGCAGCCCCCAACACCGCTCGGACACTGAAGCTTTCTTT. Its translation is CASSPQHRSDTEAFF.

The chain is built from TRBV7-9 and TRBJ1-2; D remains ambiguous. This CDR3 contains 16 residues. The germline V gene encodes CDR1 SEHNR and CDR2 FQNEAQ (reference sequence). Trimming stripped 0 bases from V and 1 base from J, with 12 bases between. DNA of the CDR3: TGTGCCAGCAGCTTAGCGCTTCCCAAATTTAACTATGGCTACACCTTC. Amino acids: CASSLALPKFNYGYTF.

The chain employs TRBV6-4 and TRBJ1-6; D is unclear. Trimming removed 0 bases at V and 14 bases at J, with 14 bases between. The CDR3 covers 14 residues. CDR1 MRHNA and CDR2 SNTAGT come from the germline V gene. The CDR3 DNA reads TGTGCCAGCAGTGACTCGATGGGCGAGAACTCCCTCCACTTT. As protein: CASSDSMGENSLHF.

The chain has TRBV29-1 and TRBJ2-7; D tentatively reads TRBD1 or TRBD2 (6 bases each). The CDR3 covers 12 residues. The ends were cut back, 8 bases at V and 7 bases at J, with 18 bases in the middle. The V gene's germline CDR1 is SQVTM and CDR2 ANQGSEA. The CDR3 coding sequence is TGCAGCTTCCGCTCCGGCGGGACAGAGCAGTACTTC. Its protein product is CSFRSGGTEQYF.

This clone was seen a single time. The CDR3 region has the DNA TGTGCCAGCAGTTACGGACACCAGAACACCGGGGAGCTGTTTTTT. It specifies CASSYGHQNTGELFF. The rearrangement joins TRBV7-6 to TRBJ2-2, with D maybe TRBD1 (5 bases). V was clipped by 6 bases and J by 1 base, with 12 bases between them. The CDR3 covers 15 residues. Looked up from germline, CDR1 is SGHVS and CDR2 is FNYEAQ.

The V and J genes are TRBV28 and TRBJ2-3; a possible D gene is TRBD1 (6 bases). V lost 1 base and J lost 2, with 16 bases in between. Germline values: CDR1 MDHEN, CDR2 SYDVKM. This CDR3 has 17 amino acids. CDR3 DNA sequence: TGTGCCAGCAGTTTATCCCTGGGACACCTAAACACAGATACGCAGTATTTT. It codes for CASSLSLGHLNTDTQYF.

The CDR3 sequence is CASSPGQGNWLRETYTQYF. The CDR3 DNA sequence: TGTGCCAGCTCCCCTGGACAGGGGAATTGGCTGCGGGAGACTTATACGCAGTATTTT. The chain joins TRBV18 to TRBJ2-3; 9 nucleotides match TRBD1. V lost 6 bases and J lost 7; bases outside the gene matches: 23. Per germline, CDR1 KGHSH and CDR2 LQKENI. The CDR3 is 19 residues long.

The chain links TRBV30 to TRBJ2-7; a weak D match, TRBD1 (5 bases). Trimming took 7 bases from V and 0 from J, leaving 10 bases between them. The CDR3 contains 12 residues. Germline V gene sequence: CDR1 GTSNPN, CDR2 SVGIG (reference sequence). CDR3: CAFLTVSYEQYF. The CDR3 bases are TGTGCCTTTCTGACAGTCTCCTACGAGCAGTACTTC.

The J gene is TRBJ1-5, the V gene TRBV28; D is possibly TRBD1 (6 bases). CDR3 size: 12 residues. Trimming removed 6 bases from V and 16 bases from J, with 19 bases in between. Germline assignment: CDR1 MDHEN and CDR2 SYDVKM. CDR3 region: CASRQFTGSVHF. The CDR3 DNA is TGTGCCAGCAGGCAATTCACAGGGTCGGTTCATTTT.

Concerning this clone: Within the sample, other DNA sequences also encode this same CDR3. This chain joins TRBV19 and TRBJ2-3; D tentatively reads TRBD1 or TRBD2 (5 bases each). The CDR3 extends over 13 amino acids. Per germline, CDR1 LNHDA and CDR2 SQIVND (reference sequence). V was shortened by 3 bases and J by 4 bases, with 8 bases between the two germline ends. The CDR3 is CASSILGADTQYF. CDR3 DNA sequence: TGTGCCAGTAGTATCCTGGGGGCAGATACGCAGTATTTT.

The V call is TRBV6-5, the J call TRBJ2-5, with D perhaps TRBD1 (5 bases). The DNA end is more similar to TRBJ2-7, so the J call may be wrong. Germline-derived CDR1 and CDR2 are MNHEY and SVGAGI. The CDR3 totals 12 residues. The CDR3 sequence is CASSPGHYEQYF. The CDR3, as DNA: TGTGCCAGCAGCCCCGGACACTACGAGCAGTACTTC.

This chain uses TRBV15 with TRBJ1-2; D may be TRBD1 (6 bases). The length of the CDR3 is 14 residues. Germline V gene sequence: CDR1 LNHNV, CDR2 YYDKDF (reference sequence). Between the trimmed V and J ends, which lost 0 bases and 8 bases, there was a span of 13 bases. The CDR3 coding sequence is TGTGCCACCAGCAGAGAACAGGGACTGATCGGCTACACCTTC. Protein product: CATSREQGLIGYTF.

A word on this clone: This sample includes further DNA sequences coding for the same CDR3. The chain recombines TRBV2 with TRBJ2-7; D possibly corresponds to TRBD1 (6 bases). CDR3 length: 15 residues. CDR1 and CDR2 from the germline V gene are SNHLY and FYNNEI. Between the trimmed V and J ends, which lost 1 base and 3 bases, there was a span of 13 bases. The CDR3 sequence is CASSEGQGLVYEQYF. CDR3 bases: TGTGCCAGCAGTGAAGGTCAGGGGCTCGTCTACGAGCAGTACTTC.

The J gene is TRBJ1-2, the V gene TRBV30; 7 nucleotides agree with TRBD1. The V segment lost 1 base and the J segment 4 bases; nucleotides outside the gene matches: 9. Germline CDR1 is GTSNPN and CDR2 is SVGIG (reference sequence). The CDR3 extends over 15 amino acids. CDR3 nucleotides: TGTGCCTGGAGTGGGGGAGAGGGGGCCTCCTATGGCTACACCTTC. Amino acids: CAWSGGEGASYGYTF. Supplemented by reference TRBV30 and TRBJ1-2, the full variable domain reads SQTIHQWPATLVQPVGSPLSLECTVEGTSNPNLYWYRQAAGRGLQLLFYSVGIGQISSEVPQNLSASRPQDRQFILSSKKLLLSDSGFYLCAWSGGEGASYGYTFGSGTRLTVV.

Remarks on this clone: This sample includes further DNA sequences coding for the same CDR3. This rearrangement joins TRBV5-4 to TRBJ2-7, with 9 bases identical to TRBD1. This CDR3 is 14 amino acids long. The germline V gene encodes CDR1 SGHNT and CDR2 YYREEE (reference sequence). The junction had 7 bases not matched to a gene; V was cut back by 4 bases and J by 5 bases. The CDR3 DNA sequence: TGTGCCAGCAGCCTAAACAGGGGGCGGGACGAGCAGTACTTC. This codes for CASSLNRGRDEQYF.

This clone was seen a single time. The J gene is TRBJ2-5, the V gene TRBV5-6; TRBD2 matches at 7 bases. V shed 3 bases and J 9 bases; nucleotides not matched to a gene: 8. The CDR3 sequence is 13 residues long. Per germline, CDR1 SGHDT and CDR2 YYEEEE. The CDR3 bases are TGTGCCAGCAGCTCGGGGGGTAGTCTGGCCCAGTACTTC. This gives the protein CASSSGGSLAQYF.

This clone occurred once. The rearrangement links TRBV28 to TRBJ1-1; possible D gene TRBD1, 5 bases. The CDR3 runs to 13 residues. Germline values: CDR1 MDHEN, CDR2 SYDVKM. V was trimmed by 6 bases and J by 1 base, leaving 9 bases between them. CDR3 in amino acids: CASRLDKNTEAFF. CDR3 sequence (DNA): TGTGCCAGCAGGCTGGACAAGAACACTGAAGCTTTCTTT.